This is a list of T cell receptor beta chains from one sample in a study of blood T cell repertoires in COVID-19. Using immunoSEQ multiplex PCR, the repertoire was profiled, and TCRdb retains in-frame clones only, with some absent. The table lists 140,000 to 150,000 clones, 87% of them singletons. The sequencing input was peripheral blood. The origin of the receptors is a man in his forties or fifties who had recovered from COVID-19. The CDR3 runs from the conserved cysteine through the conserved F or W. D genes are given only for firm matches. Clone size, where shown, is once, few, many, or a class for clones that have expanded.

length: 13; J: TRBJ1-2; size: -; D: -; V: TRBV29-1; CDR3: CSVETPGSYGYTF; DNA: TGCAGCGTTGAAACTCCAGGGTCCTATGGCTACACCTTC
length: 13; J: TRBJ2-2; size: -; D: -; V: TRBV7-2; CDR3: CASGVAEAGELFF; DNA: TGTGCCAGCGGAGTAGCGGAGGCCGGGGAGCTGTTTTTT
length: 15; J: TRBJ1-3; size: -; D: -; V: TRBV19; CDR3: CASSIVVGSGNTIYF; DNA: TGTGCCAGTAGTATAGTGGTCGGCTCTGGAAACACCATATATTTT
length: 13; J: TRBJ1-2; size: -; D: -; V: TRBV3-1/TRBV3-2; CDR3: CASSQERAFGYTF; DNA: TGTGCCAGCAGCCAAGAACGAGCTTTTGGCTACACCTTC
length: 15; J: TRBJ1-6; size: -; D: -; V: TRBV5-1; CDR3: CASSFNRERGSPLHF; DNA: TGCGCCAGCAGCTTTAATAGGGAGAGAGGTTCACCCCTCCACTTT
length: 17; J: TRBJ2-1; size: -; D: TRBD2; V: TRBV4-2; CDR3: CASSQVIAGGIYNEQFF; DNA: TGTGCCAGCAGCCAAGTTATCGCGGGGGGGATCTACAATGAGCAGTTCTTC
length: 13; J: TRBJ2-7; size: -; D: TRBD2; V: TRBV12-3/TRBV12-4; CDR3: CASSLMREGEQYF; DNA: TGTGCCAGCAGTTTAATGCGGGAGGGGGAGCAGTACTTC
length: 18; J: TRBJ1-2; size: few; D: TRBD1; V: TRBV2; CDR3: CASSDPPTGVSAIGGYTF; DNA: TGTGCCAGCAGTGATCCCCCGACAGGGGTTTCAGCTATAGGTGGCTACACCTTC
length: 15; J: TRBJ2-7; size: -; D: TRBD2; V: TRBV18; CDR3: CASSPQRDVTYEQYF; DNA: TGTGCCAGCTCACCACAGCGGGACGTGACCTACGAGCAGTACTTC
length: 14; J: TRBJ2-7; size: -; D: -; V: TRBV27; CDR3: CASSTSDRGHEQYF; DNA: -
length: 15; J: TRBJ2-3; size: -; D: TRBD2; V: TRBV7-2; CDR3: CASSLGGGVIDTQYF; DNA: TGTGCCAGCAGCTTAGGGGGAGGGGTGATAGATACGCAGTATTTT
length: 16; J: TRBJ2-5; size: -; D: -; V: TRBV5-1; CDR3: CASSLTPPGGHRTQYF; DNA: TGCGCCAGCAGCTTGACCCCTCCGGGGGGACATCGGACCCAGTACTTC
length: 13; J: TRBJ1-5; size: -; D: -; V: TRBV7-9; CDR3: CASSPSSNQPQHF; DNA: TGTGCCAGCAGCCCTAGTAGCAATCAGCCCCAGCATTTT
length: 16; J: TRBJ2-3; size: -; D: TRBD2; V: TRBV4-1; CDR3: CASSPIAGVSTDTQYF; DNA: TGCGCCAGCAGTCCGATAGCGGGGGTGAGCACAGATACGCAGTATTTT
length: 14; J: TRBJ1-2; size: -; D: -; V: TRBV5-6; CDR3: CASSENTGNYGYTF; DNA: TGTGCCAGCAGCGAGAATACAGGAAACTATGGCTACACCTTC
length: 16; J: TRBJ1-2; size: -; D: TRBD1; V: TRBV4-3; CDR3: CASSQNDRARVYGYTF; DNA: TGCGCCAGCAGCCAAAACGACAGGGCCAGGGTCTATGGCTACACCTTC
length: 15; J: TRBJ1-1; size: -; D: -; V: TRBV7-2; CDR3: CASSLEGRGAFEAFF; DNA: TGTGCCAGCAGCTTAGAAGGCAGGGGAGCTTTTGAAGCTTTCTTT
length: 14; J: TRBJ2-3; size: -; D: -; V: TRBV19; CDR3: CASSASRGGDTQYF; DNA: TGTGCCAGTAGTGCAAGCAGGGGCGGCGATACGCAGTATTTT
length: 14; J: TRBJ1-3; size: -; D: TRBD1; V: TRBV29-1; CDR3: CSAGTGGSGNTIYF; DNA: TGCAGCGCTGGGACAGGGGGCTCTGGAAACACCATATATTTT
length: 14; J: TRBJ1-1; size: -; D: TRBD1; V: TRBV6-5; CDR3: CASSTGTGNAEAFF; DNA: TGTGCCAGCAGTACCGGGACAGGGAACGCTGAAGCTTTCTTT